The clone carrying this T cell receptor (beta chain) was picked up one time. The antigen is unknown. This sample was taken from a study of T cell responses to AZD1222 COVID-19 vaccine. Broader study findings: Most donors were white British, females outnumbered males, and clonal diversity was possibly underestimated. Sampling captured repertoires only after the peak T cell response. AZD1222 recipients seropositive at baseline numbered only 5 or 6.

Sequencing used immunoSEQ multiplex PCR; TCRdb keeps in-frame clones, though not all of them. Of about 110,000 clones in the sample, about nine tenths were seen once. The V and J ends lost 3 bases and 5 bases, in that order; junction bases with no gene match: 4. Per germline, CDR1 GTSNPN and CDR2 SVGIG (reference sequence). This CDR3 is 14 amino acids long. Second-dose timings of about 4 or about 12 weeks were pooled. Sequencing was performed on peripheral blood, taken 28 days after the second AZD1222 dose. This sequence originates from an adult who received the AZD1222 COVID-19 vaccine. The rearrangement uses TRBV30 and TRBJ1-6, with 7 bases fitting TRBD1. CDR3 sequence (DNA): TGTGCCTGGAGGTTGGGACAGAATAATTCACCCCTCCACTTT. It yields the protein CAWRLGQNNSPLHF.